The 18 T cell receptor beta chains reported below all come from one sample, sequenced in a study of cytomegalovirus exposure and HLA in healthy donors (dated by TCRdb to 2015 to 2018). The library was built by means of the immunoSEQ multiplex PCR assay. For the multiplex PCR, a mixture combining 60 forward primers for TCR Vbeta segments and 13 reverse primers for TCR Jbeta segments was used. The clones in this table, taken by TCRdb from immuneACCESS, are in-frame only. Not every clone is retained; where verified, under half of the shortfall comes from an unresolved V gene, and the cause of the rest is unknown. This sample comprises around 97,000 clones, about a tenth of them detected only once. The ten largest clones represent roughly 4.7% of the sample. Sequencing used PBMCs. The receptors were gathered from a man aged 50 or older in good health and CMV-seropositive.

V usage is TRBV6-6 and J usage is TRBJ2-1; D possibly corresponds to TRBD2 (6 bases). The germline V and J ends were trimmed by 4 bases and 3 bases, with 13 bases remaining between them. Germline V gives CDR1 MNHNY, CDR2 SVGAGI (reference sequence). The CDR3 contains 15 residues. The CDR3: CASSSYSGIYNEQFF. The CDR3 nucleotides read TGTGCCAGCAGTTCCTATAGCGGAATCTACAATGAGCAGTTCTTC.

This clone was counted only a few times. The chain combines TRBV7-2 with TRBJ1-1, with D tentatively TRBD1 (6 bases). This CDR3 is 11 amino acids long. V was pared by 10 bases and J by 6 bases, with 12 bases between. CDR1 and CDR2 from the germline V gene are SGHTA and FQGNSA. This chain's CDR3 is CATSGGAEAFF. The CDR3 DNA reads as TGTGCCACCTCGGGGGGCGCTGAAGCTTTCTTT.

The V call is TRBV9, the J call TRBJ2-1; D may be TRBD2 (6 bases). The CDR3 is 15 amino acids. Germline V CDR1 and CDR2: SGDLS, YYNGEE. Trimming stripped 0 bases from V and 3 bases from J, with 10 bases between. In DNA, the CDR3 is TGTGCCAGCAGCGTAGGAGGGCGGGGCTACAATGAGCAGTTCTTC. This encodes CASSVGGRGYNEQFF.

This clone occurred a few times. The V and J genes are TRBV9 and TRBJ1-1; possible D gene TRBD1, 5 bases. V shed 0 bases and J shed 4 bases, with 13 bases lying between them. Germline lookup yields CDR1 SGDLS and CDR2 YYNGEE. The CDR3 has 15 residues. This CDR3 reads CASSVAPGGGTEAFF. The CDR3 DNA follows: TGTGCCAGCAGCGTAGCTCCTGGGGGAGGCACTGAAGCTTTCTTT.

This clone came up a few times. CDR3 nucleotide sequence: TGCGCCAGCAGCCCGGCCCCAGCGGGGGTAGGGGAGACCCAGTACTTC. It codes for CASSPAPAGVGETQYF. V gene TRBV5-1 combines with J gene TRBJ2-5, with 8 bases identical to TRBD2. V was pared by 4 bases and J by 5 bases, with 13 bases of the junction left unmatched. Germline V gene lookup returns CDR1 SGHRS and CDR2 YFSETQ. This CDR3 contains 16 residues.

This clone was detected a few times. This chain connects TRBV28 to TRBJ1-5; D remains ambiguous. Germline assignment: CDR1 MDHEN and CDR2 SYDVKM. The CDR3 runs 14 residues. V lost 6 bases and J lost 0, with 9 bases in between. The CDR3 bases are TGTGCCAGCAGGGTACTTGATAGCAATCAGCCCCAGCATTTT. Protein sequence: CASRVLDSNQPQHF.

This clone was found a few times. This chain joins TRBV6-1 and TRBJ1-2; 12 nucleotides agree with TRBD1. V was pared by 4 bases and J by 5 bases, with 5 bases of the junction left unmatched. The CDR3 has 15 amino acids. Germline CDR1 MNHNS, CDR2 SASEGT. CDR3 bases: TGTGCCAGCAGTGCGGGACAGGGGGCAAATTATGGCTACACCTTC. Its translation is CASSAGQGANYGYTF.

The chain couples TRBV28 to TRBJ2-2; D gene ambiguous. The V gene lost 4 bases and the J gene lost 3 bases, with 12 bases spanning the gap. This CDR3 comprises 15 residues. Germline loops: CDR1 MDHEN, CDR2 SYDVKM. In nucleotides, the CDR3 is TGTGCCAGCAGTTCCCCTGCCGAGCACACCGGGGAGCTGTTTTTT. Residues: CASSSPAEHTGELFF.

This clone appeared a few times. This chain connects TRBV5-3 to TRBJ1-3, with D perhaps TRBD1 (6 bases). TRBV5-3 is assigned to the ORF class and has an uncertain function. The V end lost 3 bases, the J end lost 4 bases, and 32 bases lay between the germline ends. The CDR3 has 21 amino acids. CDR3 residues: CARSSLDNPGATPLLGNTIYF. CDR3 coding DNA: TGTGCCAGAAGCTCTCTAGACAATCCAGGGGCGACACCTCTACTCGGAAACACCATATATTTT.

CDR3 sequence: CASGGVWGQGRTPLHF. For the CDR3, the DNA is TGTGCCAGCGGTGGGGTGTGGGGCCAGGGTAGGACACCCCTCCACTTT. The chain is built from TRBV28 and TRBJ1-6; a possible D gene is TRBD1 (5 bases). The ends were cut back, 8 bases at V and 11 bases at J, with 25 bases in the middle. This CDR3 has 16 residues. Per germline, CDR1 MDHEN and CDR2 SYDVKM.

The chain carries TRBV7-9 and TRBJ1-1, with TRBD1 matching over 10 bases. Losses at the gene ends were 4 bases for V and 10 bases for J; bases not matched to a gene: 3. The CDR3 has 12 amino acids. Germline V gene sequence: CDR1 SEHNR, CDR2 FQNEAQ (reference sequence). CDR3 DNA sequence: TGTGCCAGCAGCTCTAGACAGGGGGCAGCTTTCTTT. It is translated as CASSSRQGAAFF.

This clone has more than one count but fewer than ten. The V call is TRBV6-1, the J call TRBJ2-4, with a possible D match to TRBD2 (5 bases). Germline CDR1 MNHNS, CDR2 SASEGT. V was shortened by 7 bases and J by 6 bases, with 19 bases between the two germline ends. The CDR3 loop spans 15 amino acids. In nucleotides, the CDR3 is TGTGCCAGCACCCAAAATCCCGGGGTTCTAAACATTCAGTACTTC. Translating gives CASTQNPGVLNIQYF.

This clone was seen only a few times. The chain links TRBV28 to TRBJ1-5; 7 bases fit TRBD1. The CDR3 length is 17 residues. The V segment lost 1 base and the J segment 5 bases; nucleotides outside the gene matches: 11. Per the germline V gene, CDR1 is MDHEN and CDR2 is SYDVKM. CDR3 in amino acids: CASSLFLRDSADQPQHF. CDR3 DNA: TGTGCCAGCAGTTTATTCCTCCGGGACAGCGCAGATCAGCCCCAGCATTTT.

This clone was counted between two and nine times. The chain is built from TRBV29-1 and TRBJ1-3; the match to TRBD1 covers 10 bases. With 7 bases clipped from V and 7 bases from J, the junction kept 7 bases outside the gene matches. The CDR3 consists of 13 residues. Germline loops: CDR1 SQVTM, CDR2 ANQGSEA. CDR3 in DNA: TGCAGCGCAATAGGGACAGGGGCGAACACCATATATTTT. Its translation is CSAIGTGANTIYF.

This chain joins TRBV28 and TRBJ2-3; 12 bases are a match to TRBD2. This CDR3 has 16 residues. Germline V CDR1 and CDR2: MDHEN, SYDVKM. V trimming: 1 base; J trimming: 5 bases; junction bases outside the gene matches: 4. CDR3 loop: CASSLSSGRGGDTQYF. CDR3 nucleotides: TGTGCCAGCAGTTTATCTAGCGGGAGGGGGGGAGATACGCAGTATTTT.

The chain is built from TRBV27 and TRBJ2-5; weak D call: TRBD1 (8 bases). This CDR3 has 16 amino acids. Germline CDR1 MNHEY, CDR2 SMNVEV (reference sequence). V lost 3 bases and J lost 4, with 18 bases in between. The CDR3 loop reads CASSFSRQGRGETQYF. CDR3 bases: TGTGCCAGCAGTTTCTCTCGACAGGGGAGGGGAGAGACCCAGTACTTC.

This clone was observed a few times. The chain links TRBV19 to TRBJ1-1; D gene uncertain. The CDR3 spans 13 residues. Per germline, CDR1 LNHDA and CDR2 SQIVND (reference sequence). V gave up 3 bases and J gave up 3 bases, with 8 bases separating them. The CDR3 region has the DNA TGTGCCAGTAGTATCAGGCTTGACACTGAAGCTTTCTTT. Protein sequence: CASSIRLDTEAFF. Variable domain in full (rest from reference TRBV19 and TRBJ1-1): DGGITQSPKYLFRKEGQNVTLSCEQNLNHDAMYWYRQDPGQGLRLIYYSQIVNDFQKGDIAEGYSVSREKKESFPLTVTSAQKNPTAFYLCASSIRLDTEAFFGQGTRLTVV.

This clone was seen only a few times. The chain uses TRBV5-4 and TRBJ2-5, with D maybe TRBD1 (6 bases). Trimming stripped 2 bases from V and 1 base from J, with 12 bases between. Germline V lookup: CDR1 SGHNT, CDR2 YYREEE (reference sequence). The CDR3 contains 15 residues. In DNA form, the CDR3 reads TGTGCCAGCAGCTTCAGCGGACAGCTCCAAGAGACCCAGTACTTC. This gives the protein CASSFSGQLQETQYF.